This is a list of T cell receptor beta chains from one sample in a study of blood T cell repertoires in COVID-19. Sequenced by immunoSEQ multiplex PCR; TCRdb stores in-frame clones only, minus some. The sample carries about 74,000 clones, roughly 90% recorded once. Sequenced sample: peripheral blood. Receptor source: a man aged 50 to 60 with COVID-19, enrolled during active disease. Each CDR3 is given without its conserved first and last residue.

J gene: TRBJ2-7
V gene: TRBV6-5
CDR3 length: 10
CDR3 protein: ASGQGPYEQY

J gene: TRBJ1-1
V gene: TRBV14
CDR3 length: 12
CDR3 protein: ASSQVRGITEAF

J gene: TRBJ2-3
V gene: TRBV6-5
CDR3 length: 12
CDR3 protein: ASSPSGGTDTQY

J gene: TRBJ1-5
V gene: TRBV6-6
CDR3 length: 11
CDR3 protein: ASGRDSNQPQH

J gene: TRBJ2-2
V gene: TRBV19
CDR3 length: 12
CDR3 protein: ASSARGSAGELF

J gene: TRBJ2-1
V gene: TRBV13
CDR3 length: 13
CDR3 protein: ASSPGLAGYNEQF

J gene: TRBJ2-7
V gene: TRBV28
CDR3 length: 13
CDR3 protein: ASSPTGALSDEQY

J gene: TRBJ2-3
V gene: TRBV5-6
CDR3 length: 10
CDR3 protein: ASTDSLDTQY

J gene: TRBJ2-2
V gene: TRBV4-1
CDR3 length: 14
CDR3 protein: ASSRTRGNSGGELF

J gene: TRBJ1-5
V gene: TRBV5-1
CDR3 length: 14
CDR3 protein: ASSPDGGYSNQPQH

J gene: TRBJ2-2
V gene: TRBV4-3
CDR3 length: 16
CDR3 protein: ASSQDPTGQGDTGELF

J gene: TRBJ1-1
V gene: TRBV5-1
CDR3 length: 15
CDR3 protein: ASSLGTGGRLDTEAF

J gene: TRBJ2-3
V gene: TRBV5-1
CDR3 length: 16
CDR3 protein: ASSLGLAGGLSTDTQY

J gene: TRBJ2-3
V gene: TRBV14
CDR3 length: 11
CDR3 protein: ASSQFAVDTQY

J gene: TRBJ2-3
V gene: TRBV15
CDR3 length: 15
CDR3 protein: ATSREAAGKGTDTQY

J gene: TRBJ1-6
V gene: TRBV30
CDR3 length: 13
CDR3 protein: AWTEKTGNNSPLH

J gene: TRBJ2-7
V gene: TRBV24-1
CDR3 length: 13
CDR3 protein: ATSDGTGAAYEQY

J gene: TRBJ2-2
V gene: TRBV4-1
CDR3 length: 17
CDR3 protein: ASSQDSASGSRYTGELF

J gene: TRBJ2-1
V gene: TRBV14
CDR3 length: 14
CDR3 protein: ASSQVQVYSYNEQF

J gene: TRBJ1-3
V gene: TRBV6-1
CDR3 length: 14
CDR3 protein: ASSGDRSYSGNTIY

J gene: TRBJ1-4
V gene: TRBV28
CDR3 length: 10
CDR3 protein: ASRQLNEKLF

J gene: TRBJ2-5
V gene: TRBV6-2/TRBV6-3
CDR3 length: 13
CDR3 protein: ASSDRGGRTETQY

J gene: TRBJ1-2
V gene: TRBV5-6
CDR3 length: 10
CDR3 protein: ASRTSETSYT

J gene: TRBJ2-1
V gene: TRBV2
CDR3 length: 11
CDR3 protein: ASNSGFYNEQF

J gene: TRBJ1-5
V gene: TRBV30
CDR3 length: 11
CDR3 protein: AWSDHSNQPQH

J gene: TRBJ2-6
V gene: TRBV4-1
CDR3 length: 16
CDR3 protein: ASSQVRTGGAGANVLT

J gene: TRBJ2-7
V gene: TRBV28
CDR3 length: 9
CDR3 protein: ASSSPYEQY

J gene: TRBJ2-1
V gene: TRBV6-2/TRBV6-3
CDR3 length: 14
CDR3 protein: ASSSSGTSANNEQF

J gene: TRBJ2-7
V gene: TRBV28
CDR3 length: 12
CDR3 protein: ASSNDQGTYEQY

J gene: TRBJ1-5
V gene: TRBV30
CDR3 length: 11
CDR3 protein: AWSDRMGGPQH

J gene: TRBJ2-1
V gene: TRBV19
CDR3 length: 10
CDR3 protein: ASSIRSDEQF

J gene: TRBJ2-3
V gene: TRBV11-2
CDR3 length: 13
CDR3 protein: ASSLAGGRGDTQY

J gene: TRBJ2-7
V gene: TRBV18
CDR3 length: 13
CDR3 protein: ASSPTLGQGYEQY

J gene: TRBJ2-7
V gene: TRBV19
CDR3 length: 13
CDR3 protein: ASSIRTGSSYEQY

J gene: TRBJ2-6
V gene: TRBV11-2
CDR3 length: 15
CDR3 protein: ASSARDRGLGANVLT

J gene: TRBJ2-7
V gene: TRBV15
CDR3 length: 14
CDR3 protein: ATSRDRLGSSYEQY

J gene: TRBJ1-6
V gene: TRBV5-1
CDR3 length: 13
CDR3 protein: ASSLDPGSGSPLH

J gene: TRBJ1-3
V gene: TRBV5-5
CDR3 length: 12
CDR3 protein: ASRRDSSGNTIY

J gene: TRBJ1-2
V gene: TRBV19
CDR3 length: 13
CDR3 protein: ASSSMEGSVHGYT

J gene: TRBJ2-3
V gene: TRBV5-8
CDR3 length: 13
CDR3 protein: ASSTGAGSTDTQY

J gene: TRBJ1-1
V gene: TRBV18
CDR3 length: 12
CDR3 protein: ASSPLQTNTEAF

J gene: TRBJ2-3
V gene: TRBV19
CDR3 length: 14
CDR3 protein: ASSIGSLLLTDTQY

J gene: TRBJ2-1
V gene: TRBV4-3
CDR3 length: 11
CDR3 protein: ASSPTGDNEQF

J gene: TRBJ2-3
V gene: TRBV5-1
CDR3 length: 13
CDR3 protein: ASSFEDSSTDTQY

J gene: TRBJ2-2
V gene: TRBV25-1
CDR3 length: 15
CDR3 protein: ASSEPLGEGNTGELF

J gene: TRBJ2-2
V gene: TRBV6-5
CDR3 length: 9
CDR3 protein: ASSRGGELF

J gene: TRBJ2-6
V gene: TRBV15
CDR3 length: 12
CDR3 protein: ATSRALGANVLT

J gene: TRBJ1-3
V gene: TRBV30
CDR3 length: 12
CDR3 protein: AWTMGQGRNTIY

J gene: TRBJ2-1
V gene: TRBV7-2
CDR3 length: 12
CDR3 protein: ASRPNSPGLEQF

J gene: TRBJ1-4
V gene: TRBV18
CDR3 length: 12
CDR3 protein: ASSPPGEGEKLF

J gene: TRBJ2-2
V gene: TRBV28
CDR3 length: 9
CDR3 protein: ASRSAGELF

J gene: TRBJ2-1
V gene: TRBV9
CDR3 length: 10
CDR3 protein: ASSSGGGEQF

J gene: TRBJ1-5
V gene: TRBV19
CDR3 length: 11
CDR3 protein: ASRGQGNQPQH

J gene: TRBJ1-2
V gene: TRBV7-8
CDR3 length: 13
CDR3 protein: ASSLVGRGAEGYT

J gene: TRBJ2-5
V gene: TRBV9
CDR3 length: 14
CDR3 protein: ASSVGGLAGQETQY

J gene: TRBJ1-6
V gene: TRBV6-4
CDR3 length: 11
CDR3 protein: ASSERANSPLH